These 9 T cell receptor beta chains originate from one sample sequenced in a study of T cells in Graves' hyperthyroidism and ophthalmopathy. RNA transcripts were the template for amplifying TCR beta CDR3 regions. HTBI primers drove first-round RT-PCR of the TCR CDR3. TCRdb re-called the multiplex PCR reads with MiXCR, one entry per CDR3 protein. The data contain around 180,000 distinct CDR3 sequences, about 17% of them seen just once; the ten biggest clones take up about 31%. The sample comprised blood. These receptors were collected from a woman aged 45-65 years with Graves' hyperthyroidism.

This clonotype was recorded many times. The V call is TRBV20-1, the J call TRBJ1-1, with TRBD1 matching over 8 bases. Trimming cost V 2 bases and J 5 bases; bases outside gene matches: 4. Germline values: CDR1 DFQATT, CDR2 SNEGSKA (reference sequence). The CDR3 length is 13 residues. The CDR3 region is CSARRTGMTEAFF. DNA of the CDR3: TGCAGTGCTAGAAGGACAGGGATGACTGAAGCTTTCTTT.

This clonotype was recorded at least ten times. V and J are TRBV10-2 and TRBJ2-3, with TRBD2 matching 12 bases. Trimming took 3 bases from V and 5 from J; bases not matched to a gene: 6. The germline V gene has CDR1 WSHSY and CDR2 SAAADI. The CDR3 contains 16 residues. In nucleotides, the CDR3 is TGCGCCAGCAGTGACCGACTAGCGGGAGCCCGAGATACGCAGTATTTT. Translated, it gives CASSDRLAGARDTQYF.

In this sample, this clonotype turned up many times. The J gene is TRBJ1-2, the V gene TRBV12-3 or TRBV12-4; tentatively, D is TRBD1 (5 bases). The ends were cut back, 6 bases at V and 0 bases at J, with 11 bases in the middle. The CDR3 spans 14 residues. The DNA of the CDR3 is TGTGCCAGCAGGCCGGGACTTCCTAACTATGGCTACACCTTC. This encodes CASRPGLPNYGYTF.

This clonotype has at least ten counts. The V gene is TRBV6-1, the J gene TRBJ2-7; 9 bases agree with TRBD1. V shed 8 bases and J 6 bases; nucleotides not matched to a gene: 5. Germline values: CDR1 MNHNS, CDR2 SASEGT. The CDR3 consists of 12 residues. The CDR3, as DNA: TGTGCCAGCTGGGACAGGGCTCGCGAGCAGTACTTC. Its protein product is CASWDRAREQYF.

This clonotype was recorded a few times. A much larger clone sits a single nucleotide away, making a read error possible. The chain combines TRBV10-3 with TRBJ2-3; 9 bases align to TRBD1. Germline V gene sequence: CDR1 ENHRY, CDR2 SYGVKD. The V gene end was trimmed by 10 bases and the J gene end by 0 bases; junction bases not matched to a gene: 8. The CDR3 is made up of 15 amino acids. The CDR3 nucleotides are TGTGCCACCCGAGGGGGGACAGGGAGCACAGATACGCAGTATTTT. Translation: CATRGGTGSTDTQYF.

This clonotype was recorded at least ten times. This chain links TRBV29-1 with TRBJ1-1, with D maybe TRBD1 (5 bases). The CDR3 covers 11 residues. V was shortened by 7 bases and J by 8 bases, with 14 bases between the two germline ends. Germline-derived CDR1 and CDR2 are SQVTM and ANQGSEA. The CDR3 region has the DNA TGCAGCGCTCCACGAGGGACCGAAGCTTTCTTT. It is translated as CSAPRGTEAFF.

The V and J genes are TRBV5-1 and TRBJ2-7; D gene uncertain. The length of the CDR3 is 14 residues. V shed 0 bases and J shed 6 bases, with 13 bases lying between them. Germline V CDR1 and CDR2: SGHRS, YFSETQ. The DNA of the CDR3 is TGCGCCAGCAGCTTGGGCTCCTATGTATCCGAGCAGTACTTC. As protein: CASSLGSYVSEQYF.

This clonotype showed up many times. This chain uses TRBV24-1 with TRBJ2-1; possible D gene TRBD1, 5 bases. V dropped 3 bases and J dropped 4 bases, with 6 bases sitting between them. The CDR3 covers 13 residues. From germline, CDR1 is KGHDR and CDR2 SFDVKD. CDR3 residues: CATSDDSYNEQFF. The CDR3 DNA follows: TGTGCCACCAGTGATGACAGTTACAATGAGCAGTTCTTC.

This clonotype has ten or more counts. The DNA of the CDR3 is TGCAGCGTTGTACAGCTTCCCGAGACCCAGTACTTC. Residues: CSVVQLPETQYF. The chain couples TRBV29-1 to TRBJ2-5; D unresolved. The V end was cut by 4 bases, the J end by 5 bases, with 11 bases between. CDR3 length: 12 residues. The V gene's germline CDR1 is SQVTM and CDR2 ANQGSEA.